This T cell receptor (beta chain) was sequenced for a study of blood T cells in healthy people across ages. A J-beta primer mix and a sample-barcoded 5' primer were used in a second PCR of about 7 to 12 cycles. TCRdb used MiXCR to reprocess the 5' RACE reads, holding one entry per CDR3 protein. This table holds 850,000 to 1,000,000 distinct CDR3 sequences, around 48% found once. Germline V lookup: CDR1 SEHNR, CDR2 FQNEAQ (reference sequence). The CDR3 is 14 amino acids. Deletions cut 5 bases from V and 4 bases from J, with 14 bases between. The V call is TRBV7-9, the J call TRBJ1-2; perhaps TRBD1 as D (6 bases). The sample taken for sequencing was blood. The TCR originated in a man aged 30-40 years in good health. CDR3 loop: CASSAERGGYGYTF. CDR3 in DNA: TGTGCCAGCAGCGCCGAGCGAGGGGGCTATGGCTACACCTTC.